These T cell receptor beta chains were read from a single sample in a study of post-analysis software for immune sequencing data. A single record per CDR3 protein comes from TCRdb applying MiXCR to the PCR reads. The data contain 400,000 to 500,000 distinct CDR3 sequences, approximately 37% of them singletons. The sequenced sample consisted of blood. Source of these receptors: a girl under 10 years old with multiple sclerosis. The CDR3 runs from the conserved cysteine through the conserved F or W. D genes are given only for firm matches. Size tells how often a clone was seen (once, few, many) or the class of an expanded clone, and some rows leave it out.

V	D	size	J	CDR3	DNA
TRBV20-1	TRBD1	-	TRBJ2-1	CSAKDRHYNEQFF	TGCAGTGCCAAGGACAGGCACTACAATGAGCAGTTCTTC
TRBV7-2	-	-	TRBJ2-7	CASSPIAAHYEQYF	TGTGCCAGCAGCCCCATAGCGGCCCACTACGAGCAGTACTTC
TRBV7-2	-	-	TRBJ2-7	CASSLEGTVPNEQYF	TGTGCCAGCAGCTTAGAAGGGACCGTCCCAAACGAGCAGTACTTC
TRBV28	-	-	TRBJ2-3	CASTTPSDTQYF	TGTGCCAGCACTACCCCGTCGGATACGCAGTATTTT
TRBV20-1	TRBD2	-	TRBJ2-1	CSARQLAGVRNEQFF	TGCAGTGCTAGACAACTAGCGGGGGTGCGGAATGAGCAGTTCTTC
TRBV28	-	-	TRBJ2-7	CASRFGFLYEQYF	TGTGCCAGCAGGTTTGGCTTTCTCTACGAGCAGTACTTC
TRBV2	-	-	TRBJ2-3	CASRTHLTVHTDTQYF	TGTGCCAGCAGGACGCATTTGACAGTACACACAGATACGCAGTATTTT
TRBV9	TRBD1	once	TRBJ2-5	CASSVRGGQGAWETQYF	TGTGCCAGCAGCGTAAGGGGGGGACAGGGGGCTTGGGAGACCCAGTACTTC
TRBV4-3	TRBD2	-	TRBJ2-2	CASSFGLAGKNTGELFF	TGCGCCAGCAGCTTTGGACTAGCGGGGAAGAACACCGGGGAGCTGTTTTTT
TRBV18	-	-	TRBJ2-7	CASSPPRTTVAYEQYF	TGTGCCAGCTCACCACCGAGAACAACCGTCGCCTACGAGCAGTACTTC
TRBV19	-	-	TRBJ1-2	CASSWGGSYTF	TGTGCCAGTAGTTGGGGAGGCAGCTACACCTTC
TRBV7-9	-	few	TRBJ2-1	CASSLGGLVKQFF	TGTGCCAGCAGCTTAGGAGGGTTGGTAAAGCAGTTCTTC
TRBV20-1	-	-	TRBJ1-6	CSARNGPKGSDSPLHF	TGCAGTGCGAGAAACGGGCCTAAGGGGTCGGATTCACCCCTCCACTTT